This T cell receptor (beta chain) was sequenced for a study of early stage breast cancer tumors. The CDR3 spans 16 residues. Germline V gene data show CDR1 as SEHNR and CDR2 as FQNEAQ (reference sequence). The ends lost 0 bases at V and 4 bases at J; junction bases unmatched: 5. Blood replicates held 0.5 ug DNA, tumor or normal breast about 1.5 ug, two each. TCRdb's copy holds only in-frame clones and misses some; the assay was immunoSEQ multiplex PCR. The sample holds 8,000 to 9,500 clones, about 72% seen once. The sample comprised normal breast tissue next to the tumor. The chain has TRBV7-9 and TRBJ1-2; 10 nucleotides match TRBD1. The clonotype comes from a person in their 60s with breast cancer. CDR3 residues: CASSLAPTGGIYGYTF. CDR3 bases: TGTGCCAGCAGCTTAGCCCCGACAGGGGGCATCTATGGCTACACCTTC.